This T cell receptor beta chain is from a study of blood T cell repertoires in COVID-19. Looking at the study overall: Sites across the United States, Italy and Spain contributed samples from acute and convalescent COVID-19. PBMCs, B-cell-depleted T cells, or T cells provided the cDNA or gDNA that made up the material.

CDR1 SGDLS and CDR2 YYNGEE come from the germline V gene. The CDR3 is made up of 15 amino acids. V shed 2 bases and J shed 8 bases, with 16 bases lying between them. Under the authors' procedure: Amplification of reference gene primers provided the estimated nucleated cell counts. The assay was immunoSEQ multiplex PCR, and TCRdb's table has in-frame clones only and misses some. V, J and clone size are taken as reported in that table, and D and trimming were inferred from the DNA itself. This sample has about 180,000 clones, with approximately 85% found just once. A note on this clone: At the DNA level, this CDR3 is encoded by other sequences in the same sample as well.

The chain combines TRBV9 with TRBJ1-4, with D unclear. The sample consisted of peripheral blood. The receptor was isolated from a human donor with active or convalescent COVID-19. The donor label of this sample is uncertain. The CDR3 bases are TGTGCCAGCAGCGTGGCAGAGGGAGGGCGGGAAAAACTGTTTTTT. Protein product: CASSVAEGGREKLFF.